These 30 T cell receptor beta chains share one sample of origin, sequenced in a study of response to subunit inactivated influenza vaccine. TCRdb recomputed calls from the RT-PCR reads with MiXCR, one row per CDR3 protein. In the table there are 450,000 to 550,000 distinct CDR3 sequences, approximately 24% of which are singletons. Sequenced material: CD4+ T cells sorted from PBMCs, taken 4 to 6 days after vaccination. These receptors were collected from a man aged 45-65 years who received an inactivated influenza vaccine.

This clonotype was seen only a few times. A junction end diverges from the germline sequence, so it may reflect a read error. The chain has TRBV28 and TRBJ2-7, with TRBD2 matching over 13 bases. CDR1 is MDHEN and CDR2 is SYDVKM in the germline V gene. This CDR3 is built from 13 residues. In DNA form, the CDR3 reads TGTGCCAGCACCCCGGGACTAGCGGGACCTTTACTATTC. This sequence encodes CASTPGLAGPLLF.

CDR3 DNA sequence: TGTGCCAGCAGCTCCCCCCTTCGGGGGATCTACGAGCAGTACTTC. Its protein product is CASSSPLRGIYEQYF. The chain recombines TRBV7-2 with TRBJ2-7; possibly TRBD2 for D (6 bases). The CDR3 totals 15 residues. Trimming removed 4 bases from V and 3 bases from J, with 16 bases in between. Germline lookup yields CDR1 SGHTA and CDR2 FQGNSA.

CDR3 nucleotide sequence: TGTGCCATTCGGGGGAACACTGAAGCTTTCTTT. It translates to CAIRGNTEAFF. The chain links TRBV28 to TRBJ1-1; D gene uncertain. The CDR3 length is 11 residues. The V end was cut by 10 bases, the J end by 1 base, with 7 bases between. The germline V gene encodes CDR1 MDHEN and CDR2 SYDVKM.

This clonotype was observed a few times. The CDR3 sequence: CASSFRGSPLHF. Written as DNA, the CDR3 is TGTGCCAGCAGTTTTAGAGGTTCACCCCTCCACTTT. This chain connects TRBV12-3 or TRBV12-4 to TRBJ1-6; the D is unclear. The V end lost 3 bases, the J end lost 9 bases, and 6 bases lay between the germline ends. There are 12 residues in the CDR3.

This clonotype was found a few times. J is TRBJ1-2 and V is TRBV20-1, with D possibly matching TRBD1 (6 bases). CDR1 and CDR2 from the germline V gene are DFQATT and SNEGSKA (reference sequence). The ends were cut back, 4 bases at V and 1 base at J, with 7 bases in the middle. The CDR3 sequence is 12 residues long. CDR3 bases: TGCAGTGCTAAGGACAGTAACTATGGCTACACCTTC. Amino acids: CSAKDSNYGYTF.

This chain uses TRBV6-5 with TRBJ2-7; 7 bases align to TRBD2. The CDR3 is 14 residues long. Trimming removed 2 bases from V and 2 bases from J; junction bases left unmatched: 3. Germline loops: CDR1 MNHEY, CDR2 SVGAGI. The CDR3 DNA is TGTGCCAGCAGTTACGCTAGCGGCCCCTACGAGCAGTACTTC. This codes for CASSYASGPYEQYF.

The chain employs TRBV5-6 and TRBJ2-7; the D gene could be TRBD1 or TRBD2 (6 bases each). Germline CDR1 is SGHDT and CDR2 is YYEEEE. V was pared by 8 bases and J by 2 bases, with 17 bases between. This CDR3 has 14 amino acids. The CDR3 bases are TGTGCCAGTTCTCGGGGGCTATCTACCTACGAGCAGTACTTC. This codes for CASSRGLSTYEQYF.

The rearrangement links TRBV5-1 to TRBJ2-7, with 9 bases that match TRBD2. V was pared by 5 bases and J by 3 bases, with 12 bases of the junction left unmatched. Germline CDR1 SGHRS, CDR2 YFSETQ. This CDR3 contains 16 residues. DNA for the CDR3: TGCGCCAGCAGGCCAAGTTCCCGACTAGCGGACTACGAGCAGTACTTC. This encodes CASRPSSRLADYEQYF.

The rearrangement joins TRBV29-1 to TRBJ2-7; 7 bases map to TRBD2. Germline-derived CDR1 and CDR2 are SQVTM and ANQGSEA. V lost 2 bases to trimming and J lost 5 bases; unmatched junction nucleotides: 6. The CDR3 is 13 residues long. CDR3 loop: CSVELSGPHEQYF. CDR3 bases: TGCAGCGTTGAACTTAGCGGGCCGCACGAGCAGTACTTC.

The genes are TRBV7-9 and TRBJ2-7; the D gene is possibly TRBD1 (6 bases). This CDR3 contains 14 residues. Trimming took off 5 bases at V and 0 bases at J, with 11 bases between the two ends. Germline assignment: CDR1 SEHNR and CDR2 FQNEAQ (reference sequence). CDR3 DNA: TGTGCCAGCAGCCAGCGGACAGCCTCCTACGAGCAGTACTTC. It translates to CASSQRTASYEQYF.

The chain is built from TRBV9 and TRBJ2-7, with D perhaps matching TRBD1 or TRBD2 (6 bases each). In germline, CDR1 is SGDLS, CDR2 YYNGEE. Trimming took off 7 bases at V and 2 bases at J, with 13 bases between the two ends. The CDR3 is 13 residues long. The CDR3 loop is CASGGGKAYEQYF. Here the CDR3 DNA reads TGTGCCAGCGGAGGGGGGAAGGCCTACGAGCAGTACTTC.

The V gene is TRBV18, the J gene TRBJ2-7; TRBD1 agrees at 7 bases. The germline gives CDR1 KGHSH, CDR2 LQKENI. This CDR3 has 15 amino acids. J lost 1 base, V lost 6 bases, and 9 bases had no gene match. The CDR3 protein is CASSPDRVKSYEQYF. The CDR3 DNA sequence: TGTGCCAGCTCCCCAGACAGGGTCAAATCCTACGAGCAGTACTTC.

The V and J genes are TRBV27 and TRBJ2-7; 7 nucleotides match TRBD2. V gave up 5 bases and J gave up 1 base; unmatched junction bases: 14. The V gene's germline CDR1 is MNHEY and CDR2 SMNVEV (reference sequence). The CDR3 extends over 17 amino acids. In DNA form, the CDR3 reads TGTGCCAGCAGTGGCTTTTTCATCGGGGGAGGGTCCTACGAGCAGTACTTC. This encodes CASSGFFIGGGSYEQYF.

V and J are TRBV18 and TRBJ2-3, with 9 bases matching TRBD1. Germline V lookup: CDR1 KGHSH, CDR2 LQKENI. CDR3 length: 15 amino acids. The V and J ends lost 0 bases and 4 bases, in that order; junction bases with no gene match: 2. The CDR3 DNA is TGTGCCAGCTCACCACCGGGACAGGGATCAGATACGCAGTATTTT. Protein sequence: CASSPPGQGSDTQYF. Full variable domain (rest looked up from reference TRBV18 and TRBJ2-3): NAGVMQNPRHLVRRRGQEARLRCSPMKGHSHVYWYRQLPEEGLKFMVYLQKENIIDESGMPKERFSAEFPKEGPSILRIQQVVRGDSAAYFCASSPPGQGSDTQYFGPGTRLTVL.

This clonotype came up a few times. V and J are TRBV5-1 and TRBJ2-1, with 9 bases identical to TRBD1. Germline V CDR1 and CDR2: SGHRS, YFSETQ. This CDR3 has 16 amino acids. V lost 5 bases to trimming and J lost 3 bases; unmatched junction nucleotides: 9. CDR3 sequence reads: CASRPPGTGFYNEQFF. CDR3 DNA: TGCGCCAGCAGGCCCCCCGGGACAGGGTTCTACAATGAGCAGTTCTTC. Variable domain in full (rest from reference TRBV5-1 and TRBJ2-1): KAGVTQTPRYLIKTRGQQVTLSCSPISGHRSVSWYQQTPGQGLQFLFEYFSETQRNKGNFPGRFSGRQFSNSRSEMNVSTLELGDSALYLCASRPPGTGFYNEQFFGPGTRLTVL.

The sample holds many counts of this clonotype. This chain uses TRBV12-3 or TRBV12-4 with TRBJ2-1; no clear D. The CDR3 is 15 residues long. V lost 5 bases, J lost 12 bases, and 23 bases lay in between. DNA for the CDR3: TGTGCCAGCAGTGACAAAACATATTCCCGCCAGGCGCAGTTCTTC. Translated: CASSDKTYSRQAQFF.

The chain links TRBV20-1 to TRBJ2-1; the match to TRBD2 covers 13 bases. The J segment lost 0 bases and the V segment lost 5 bases, leaving 7 bases of the junction unmatched. The CDR3 has 17 amino acids. In germline, CDR1 is DFQATT, CDR2 SNEGSKA (reference sequence). The CDR3 region is CSASGTSGASSYNEQFF. CDR3 coding DNA: TGCAGTGCTTCCGGGACTAGCGGGGCCAGCTCCTACAATGAGCAGTTCTTC.

The V gene is TRBV29-1, the J gene TRBJ1-2, with D maybe TRBD1 (6 bases). The CDR3 has 15 amino acids. V lost 3 bases, J lost 3 bases, and 17 bases lay in between. The germline CDR1 and CDR2 sequences are SQVTM and ANQGSEA. This chain's CDR3 is CSVDWTAERDYGYTF. DNA of the CDR3: TGCAGCGTTGATTGGACAGCCGAGCGGGACTATGGCTACACCTTC.

This chain connects TRBV20-1 to TRBJ2-1, with 9 bases matching TRBD2. Germline CDR1 and CDR2: DFQATT and SNEGSKA (reference sequence). The trim removed 0 bases at V and 7 bases at J, leaving 7 bases unmatched. The CDR3 totals 15 residues. CDR3 coding DNA: TGCAGTGCTAGAGATGCGGGGGGGCCTACGAATGAGCAGTTCTTC. This encodes CSARDAGGPTNEQFF.

This chain connects TRBV12-3 or TRBV12-4 to TRBJ1-2; 9 nucleotides match TRBD1. V lost 8 bases, J lost 6 bases, and 19 bases stayed unmatched. The CDR3 consists of 17 residues. The CDR3 nucleotides read TGTGCCAGCGGGGGGACAGACGGGGACAGGGCGTCCGATGGCTACACCTTC. Translated: CASGGTDGDRASDGYTF.

Many counts were recorded for this clonotype. This rearrangement joins TRBV11-2 to TRBJ2-3; 7 bases align to TRBD1. The CDR3 runs to 15 residues. The junction had 5 bases not matched to a gene; V was cut back by 3 bases and J by 2 bases. From germline, CDR1 is SGHAT and CDR2 FQNNGV. This chain's CDR3 is CASSFATGPTDTQYF. The DNA of the CDR3 is TGTGCCAGCAGCTTCGCGACAGGGCCCACAGATACGCAGTATTTT.

This clonotype turned up a few times. The CDR3 here is CASSQVLRGLAEAFF. CDR3 bases: TGTGCCAGCAGCCAAGTCCTCAGGGGGTTGGCTGAAGCTTTCTTT. V gene TRBV4-2 combines with J gene TRBJ1-1; 7 nucleotides line up with TRBD1. Trimming took 1 base from V and 6 from J; bases not matched to a gene: 8. Germline CDR1 and CDR2: LGHNA and YNFKEQ. The CDR3 sequence is 15 residues long.

This clonotype was seen a few times. The J gene is TRBJ1-2, the V gene TRBV6-1, with 10 nucleotides matching TRBD1. The J segment lost 2 bases and the V segment lost 6 bases, leaving 6 bases of the junction unmatched. Germline V CDR1 and CDR2: MNHNS, SASEGT. CDR3 length equals 15 residues. CDR3 loop: CASRLTGQGNYGYTF. The CDR3 DNA reads as TGTGCCAGCAGGCTAACGGGACAGGGGAACTATGGCTACACCTTC.

CDR3 DNA sequence: TGTGCCACCAGCAGAGGGCGTACGACAGCAGAGGAGACCCAGTACTTC. Protein: CATSRGRTTAEETQYF. V gene TRBV15 combines with J gene TRBJ2-5; TRBD1 is a possible D gene (5 bases). The length of the CDR3 is 16 residues. V gave up 1 base and J gave up 5 bases, with 17 bases separating them. CDR1 is LNHNV, CDR2 YYDKDF, per germline (reference sequence).

The chain has TRBV6-1 and TRBJ1-5; the D is unclear. Germline CDR1 MNHNS, CDR2 SASEGT. Deletions cut 8 bases from V and 3 bases from J, with 11 bases between. The CDR3 loop spans 13 amino acids. CDR3 sequence (DNA): TGTGCCAGCGGGAAAGTCTTCAATCAGCCCCAGCATTTT. Translation: CASGKVFNQPQHF.

This clonotype has just a few counts. V usage is TRBV12-3 or TRBV12-4 and J usage is TRBJ2-7, with D possibly being TRBD2 (5 bases). This CDR3 has 15 residues. The V end lost 6 bases, the J end lost 1 base, and 16 bases lay between the germline ends. The DNA for the CDR3 is TGTGCCAGCAGGCCTACAGCGACTATTTCCTACGAGCAGTACTTC. It translates to CASRPTATISYEQYF.

This chain connects TRBV7-9 to TRBJ2-1, with 7 bases identical to TRBD2. Germline CDR1 is SEHNR and CDR2 is FQNEAQ (reference sequence). CDR3 length: 13 residues. The ends lost 5 bases at V and 6 bases at J; junction bases unmatched: 4. In DNA form, the CDR3 reads TGTGCCAGCAGCCGCGGGAGTTCCAATGAGCAGTTCTTC. Translation: CASSRGSSNEQFF.

The chain has TRBV29-1 and TRBJ2-2; TRBD1 matches 7 bases. This CDR3 comprises 18 residues. Trimming at V came to 7 bases and at J to 0 bases, leaving 17 bases not matched to a gene. CDR1 SQVTM and CDR2 ANQGSEA come from the germline V gene. This CDR3 is CSATQQLQGPANTGELFF. In DNA form, the CDR3 reads TGCAGCGCCACCCAACAGCTACAGGGGCCCGCGAACACCGGGGAGCTGTTTTTT.

This chain joins TRBV6-2 or TRBV6-3 and TRBJ2-5; D call uncertain. Trimming cost V 7 bases and J 3 bases, with 6 bases left between them. The CDR3 runs 11 residues. Per germline, CDR1 MNHEY and CDR2 SVGEGT. CDR3 sequence (DNA): TGTGCCAGCACCCATAAAGAGACCCAGTACTTC. This translates into CASTHKETQYF.

The V call is TRBV12-3 or TRBV12-4, the J call TRBJ2-3; D possibly corresponds to TRBD1 (5 bases). The CDR3 loop spans 12 amino acids. V lost 2 bases, J lost 8 bases, and 8 bases lay in between. The CDR3 nucleotides read TGTGCCAGCAGTTTATCCCAGGGTACGCAGTATTTT. This sequence encodes CASSLSQGTQYF.